Each of the 13 T cell receptor beta chains below was sequenced from the same sample in a study of T-cell memory formation after mild COVID-19. TCRdb analysed the 5' RACE reads with MiXCR anew, one entry per CDR3 protein. This table has over 95,000 distinct CDR3 sequences, approximately 21% appearing once. Material for sequencing was PBMCs or a T cell subset sorted from them (not recorded which). These TCRs come from a man aged 18 to 29 who had mild COVID-19 (a few samples of this study predate the infection). Cell type and time point are not known.

This clonotype was counted at least ten times. The CDR3 region is CASSPYNNEQFF. CDR3 coding DNA: TGCGCCAGCAGCCCCTACAACAATGAGCAGTTCTTC. This chain connects TRBV4-1 to TRBJ2-1; the D is unclear. The CDR3 runs 12 residues. Trimming cost V 4 bases and J 5 bases, with 6 bases left between them. Germline values: CDR1 MGHRA, CDR2 YSYEKL.

The rearrangement uses TRBV29-1 and TRBJ2-5; D gene ambiguous. The CDR3 runs 10 residues. V shed 3 bases and J shed 4 bases, with 3 bases lying between them. From germline, CDR1 is SQVTM and CDR2 ANQGSEA. CDR3 in amino acids: CSVDRETQYF. DNA of the CDR3: TGCAGCGTTGATAGAGAGACCCAGTACTTC.

The chain uses TRBV7-9 and TRBJ1-1; D is undetermined. The CDR3 is 13 residues long. Germline CDR1 SEHNR, CDR2 FQNEAQ (reference sequence). V lost 5 bases, J lost 10 bases, and 17 bases lay in between. As DNA, the CDR3 is TGTGCCAGCAGCGAGGTCGATTGGGGTACAGCTTTCTTT. It is translated as CASSEVDWGTAFF.

This clonotype has just a few counts. This sequence joins TRBV28 and TRBJ1-3; D gene ambiguous. The germline V gene encodes CDR1 MDHEN and CDR2 SYDVKM. CDR3 length: 13 amino acids. V lost 9 bases, J lost 2 bases, and 11 bases lay in between. The chain's CDR3 is CASTPAAGNTIYF. DNA for the CDR3: TGTGCCAGTACGCCGGCGGCTGGAAACACCATATATTTT. The variable domain in full, completed from reference TRBV28 and TRBJ1-3, reads DVKVTQSSRYLVKRTGEKVFLECVQDMDHENMFWYRQDPGLGLRLIYFSYDVKMKEKGDIPEGYSVSREKKERFSLILESASTNQTSMYLCASTPAAGNTIYFGEGSWLTVV.

This clonotype has just a few counts. The chain recombines TRBV5-1 with TRBJ2-4; D unresolved. This CDR3 region has 16 residues. Deletions cut 5 bases from V and 1 base from J, with 16 bases between. Germline V gene sequence: CDR1 SGHRS, CDR2 YFSETQ. The DNA of the CDR3 is TGCGCCAGCAGTCCTATCTCCGGTTCGGCCAAAAACATTCAGTACTTC. Its translation: CASSPISGSAKNIQYF.

V and J are TRBV12-3 or TRBV12-4 and TRBJ1-6, with unresolved D. This CDR3 region has 16 residues. Trimming cost V 4 bases and J 8 bases, with 18 bases left between them. CDR3 protein: CASSSDTLRGDSPLHF. The CDR3 region has the DNA TGTGCCAGCAGTTCCGACACCCTCCGCGGTGATTCACCCCTCCACTTT.

This sequence joins TRBV27 and TRBJ1-2, with a possible D match to TRBD1 (5 bases). CDR3 length equals 17 residues. The germline V gene encodes CDR1 MNHEY and CDR2 SMNVEV (reference sequence). V was cut by 7 bases and J by 4 bases, with 25 bases left in between. CDR3 nucleotides: TGTGCCAGCATGAAGCGCTCGAGCCAGACAGTCGGCTATGGCTACACCTTC. As protein: CASMKRSSQTVGYGYTF.

V usage is TRBV7-8 and J usage is TRBJ2-4; TRBD1 might be the D (6 bases). V lost 8 bases and J lost 0, with 29 bases in between. The CDR3 is 20 residues long. Germline assignment: CDR1 SGHVS and CDR2 FQNEAQ. The DNA for the CDR3 is TGTGCCAGCGGACCCAAGCTTAGGTTTTCAGGGGCGCGAGCCAAAAACATTCAGTACTTC. Protein sequence: CASGPKLRFSGARAKNIQYF.

V gene TRBV5-1 combines with J gene TRBJ2-3; maybe TRBD1 (6 bases). Trimming pared 4 bases from V and 4 bases from J, leaving 16 bases between. The CDR3 is made up of 15 amino acids. Germline-derived CDR1 and CDR2 are SGHRS and YFSETQ. The DNA for the CDR3 is TGCGCCAGCAGCCCCTCTACAGGGTCCCCAGATACGCAGTATTTT. Translated: CASSPSTGSPDTQYF.

The chain links TRBV7-9 to TRBJ1-1; D might be TRBD1 (5 bases). V gave up 0 bases and J gave up 3 bases, with 11 bases separating them. The CDR3 runs 15 residues. Germline CDR1 and CDR2: SEHNR and FQNEAQ (reference sequence). The CDR3, as DNA: TGTGCCAGCAGCTTAGCGGGGGGGATGGACACTGAAGCTTTCTTT. Protein product: CASSLAGGMDTEAFF.

This clonotype has just a few counts. V gene TRBV6-2 or TRBV6-3 combines with J gene TRBJ2-5, with 7 nucleotides matching TRBD2. The germline CDR1 and CDR2 sequences are MNHEY and SVGEGT. The CDR3 is 11 residues long. The trim removed 5 bases at V and 13 bases at J, leaving 7 bases unmatched. The DNA of the CDR3 is TGTGCCAGCAGTATCGGGACTATCACGTACTTC. As protein: CASSIGTITYF.

This clonotype was seen at least ten times. The chain joins TRBV14 to TRBJ2-2, with D perhaps matching TRBD1 (6 bases). Germline V gene data show CDR1 as SGHDN and CDR2 as FVKESK. The CDR3 extends over 14 amino acids. The ends were cut back, 4 bases at V and 4 bases at J, with 10 bases in the middle. The CDR3 bases are TGTGCCAGCAGCCGAACAGGGTCCACCGGGGAGCTGTTTTTT. Amino acids: CASSRTGSTGELFF.

This clonotype was picked up many times. The genes are TRBV7-8 and TRBJ1-6; tentatively, D is TRBD1 (6 bases). The germline CDR1 and CDR2 sequences are SGHVS and FQNEAQ. V lost 5 bases, J lost 10 bases, and 21 bases lay in between. The CDR3 totals 16 residues. The CDR3 nucleotides read TGTGCCAGCAGCCCCCCCCGGCAGGGGAATCTATCACCCCTCCACTTT. Protein product: CASSPPRQGNLSPLHF.